The 4 T cell receptor beta chains given below trace back to one sample, sequenced in a study of shared clonotypes between healthy human individuals. CD45RO-negative cells were positively selected for CCR7, leaving out terminally differentiated effector memory CD45RA+ cells. Sequencing was performed with immunoSEQ multiplex PCR; in TCRdb, only in-frame clones are kept and a portion is missing. The sample lists about 2 million clones; about 95% were seen once. The sequenced material came from naive CD8+ T cells sorted from blood. These receptors originate from a man aged 18 to 35 in good health.

In this sample, this clone turned up once. V gene TRBV4-3 combines with J gene TRBJ2-3; D might be TRBD2 (6 bases). Per germline, CDR1 LGHNA and CDR2 YSLEER. This CDR3 region has 16 residues. V dropped 0 bases and J dropped 2 bases, with 12 bases sitting between them. The CDR3 protein is CASSQEGGSLTDTQYF. For the CDR3, the DNA is TGCGCCAGCAGCCAAGAGGGGGGTTCACTCACAGATACGCAGTATTTT.

In DNA, the CDR3 is TGTGCCAGTAGTCCCACCCCAGGGTCCGAGCAGTACTTC. Encoded protein: CASSPTPGSEQYF. V is TRBV19 and J is TRBJ2-7; perhaps TRBD1 as D (5 bases). In germline, CDR1 is LNHDA, CDR2 SQIVND (reference sequence). The ends were cut back, 5 bases at V and 6 bases at J, with 14 bases in the middle. The CDR3 spans 13 residues.

V and J are TRBV13 and TRBJ1-2, with 9 positions matching TRBD1. CDR3 length: 16 amino acids. The germline gives CDR1 PRHDT, CDR2 FYEKMQ (reference sequence). Unmatched junction bases numbered 8, after V lost 5 bases and J lost 1 base. The CDR3, as DNA: TGTGCCAGCAGCCCAACCGGGACAGGGAATAACTATGGCTACACCTTC. This gives the protein CASSPTGTGNNYGYTF.

To note about this clone: The same CDR3 arises from other DNA sequences in this sample as well. The chain joins TRBV10-3 to TRBJ2-1, with TRBD2 identical over 8 bases. With V trimmed by 3 bases and J by 0 bases, 1 base remained unmatched. The CDR3 is made up of 15 amino acids. Germline V CDR1 and CDR2: ENHRY, SYGVKD. The CDR3 DNA reads TGTGCCATCAGTGAAAGCGGGAGCTCCTACAATGAGCAGTTCTTC. It specifies CAISESGSSYNEQFF.